This T cell receptor (beta chain) was found in a study of T-cell reconstitution after alpha-beta-depleted transplantation in children. Germline V gene data show CDR1 as KGHDR and CDR2 as SFDVKD. The CDR3 is made up of 15 amino acids. V lost 1 base to trimming and J lost 6 bases; unmatched junction nucleotides: 4. This clonotype was found a few times. A TCRbeta library incorporating unique molecular identifiers was prepared. TCRdb itself ran the PCR reads through MiXCR, one entry per CDR3 protein. The sample contains 77,000 or so distinct CDR3 sequences, around a sixth of which appear only once. This receptor was taken from a male patient aged 2-15 years who had a stem cell transplant for acute lymphoblastic leukemia, so the T cells may come from the graft donor. This specimen was PBMCs, mostly from graft donor cells, taken 360 days after TCRalphabeta/CD19-depleted stem cell transplant. The chain couples TRBV24-1 to TRBJ2-7; 11 bases map to TRBD1. In DNA form, the CDR3 reads TGTGCCACCAGTGATTTATGGGACAGGGGGTGCGAGCAGTACTTC. Translating gives CATSDLWDRGCEQYF.